The 14 T cell receptor beta chains given below trace back to one sample, sequenced in a study of OX40 agonist ivuxolimab in advanced cancers. Profiling relied on immunoSEQ multiplex PCR, and the TCRdb table lists in-frame clones only, not all of them. The sample includes about 69,000 clones, approximately 90% seen only once; the top ten take less than 3.5%. This specimen consisted of CD4+ or CD8+ T cells sorted from blood, obtained in a trial of the OX40 agonist ivuxolimab. Receptors were obtained from an adult with an advanced solid tumor such as melanoma, head and neck, liver or kidney cancer.

The CDR3 spells CASSWGTPNTEAFF. The CDR3 nucleotides are TGTGCCAGCAGCTGGGGGACACCGAACACTGAAGCTTTCTTT. This chain links TRBV28 with TRBJ1-1, with D perhaps TRBD1 (6 bases). This CDR3 region has 14 residues. CDR1 is MDHEN and CDR2 is SYDVKM in the germline V gene. V was pared by 6 bases and J by 1 base, with 12 bases between.

The gene calls are TRBV4-3 and TRBJ2-3; 9 bases fit TRBD1. The V and J ends lost 0 bases and 8 bases, in that order; junction bases with no gene match: 12. The CDR3 consists of 17 residues. Germline V lookup: CDR1 LGHNA, CDR2 YSLEER. CDR3 amino acids: CASSQDPQGARGGTQYF. The CDR3 bases are TGCGCCAGCAGCCAAGACCCACAGGGGGCGCGTGGGGGTACGCAGTATTTT.

The rearrangement uses TRBV5-5 and TRBJ1-2, with D possibly TRBD1 on 5 matching bases. CDR3 length equals 14 residues. The V end was cut by 8 bases, the J end by 4 bases, with 18 bases between. The germline V gene has CDR1 SGHKS and CDR2 YYEKEE (reference sequence). CDR3 in amino acids: CASLMEGSSYGYTF. CDR3 DNA sequence: TGTGCCAGTCTCATGGAGGGGTCAAGCTATGGCTACACCTTC. Filled out from reference TRBV5-5 and TRBJ1-2, the complete variable domain reads DAGVTQSPTHLIKTRGQQVTLRCSPISGHKSVSWYQQVLGQGPQFIFQYYEKEERGRGNFPDRFSARQFPNYSSELNVNALLLGDSALYLCASLMEGSSYGYTFGSGTRLTVV.

V gene TRBV10-3 combines with J gene TRBJ2-5; maybe TRBD1 (5 bases). Germline V gene lookup returns CDR1 ENHRY and CDR2 SYGVKD. This CDR3 comprises 15 residues. V gave up 4 bases and J gave up 3 bases, with 15 bases separating them. The CDR3 DNA reads as TGTGCCATCAGTGGGGAAGGGGTAACGAAAGAGACCCAGTACTTC. It translates to CAISGEGVTKETQYF.

V is TRBV2 and J is TRBJ2-1; TRBD2 agrees at 11 bases. V lost 6 bases, J lost 5 bases, and 6 bases stayed unmatched. This CDR3 region has 15 residues. From germline, CDR1 is SNHLY and CDR2 FYNNEI. CDR3 in DNA: TGTGCCAGCAGGACCGGGACTAGCGGCAACAATGAGCAGTTCTTC. Its protein is CASRTGTSGNNEQFF.

This sequence joins TRBV30 and TRBJ1-1; no clear D gene. Per the germline V gene, CDR1 is GTSNPN and CDR2 is SVGIG (reference sequence). With 0 bases removed from V and 1 base from J, the gap between germline ends came to 9 bases. The CDR3 runs to 14 residues. The CDR3 bases are TGTGCCTGGAGTGTACTTCTGGGGAACACTGAAGCTTTCTTT. This gives the protein CAWSVLLGNTEAFF.

The chain carries TRBV19 and TRBJ1-2, with D possibly TRBD1 on 6 matching bases. The V and J ends lost 5 bases and 5 bases respectively, with 18 bases between them. Germline CDR1 reads LNHDA; CDR2 reads SQIVND (reference sequence). The CDR3 covers 15 residues. In DNA form, the CDR3 reads TGTGCCAGTAGTTTCCCAGGGGCTATAGGATATGGCTACACCTTC. Translated, it gives CASSFPGAIGYGYTF.

J is TRBJ1-1 and V is TRBV29-1; D gene uncertain. The CDR3 consists of 13 residues. V was trimmed by 7 bases and J by 3 bases, leaving 15 bases between them. CDR1 is SQVTM, CDR2 ANQGSEA, per germline. CDR3 coding DNA: TGCAGCGGAAGAAGGAGTGGGGACACTGAAGCTTTCTTT. This sequence encodes CSGRRSGDTEAFF. The full variable domain, with the rest looked up from reference TRBV29-1 and TRBJ1-1, is SAVISQKPSRDICQRGTSLTIQCQVDSQVTMMFWYRQQPGQSLTLIATANQGSEATYESGFVIDKFPISRPNLTFSTLTVSNMSPEDSSIYLCSGRRSGDTEAFFGQGTRLTVV.

The rearrangement links TRBV27 to TRBJ2-1, with 7 bases identical to TRBD2. J gave up 6 bases and V 6 bases, and 8 bases lay outside the gene matches. Germline-derived CDR1 and CDR2 are MNHEY and SMNVEV (reference sequence). The CDR3 loop spans 14 amino acids. The CDR3: CASRAGLEFNEQFF. Written as DNA, the CDR3 is TGTGCCAGCAGAGCGGGGCTAGAGTTCAATGAGCAGTTCTTC.

V usage is TRBV7-9 and J usage is TRBJ1-1; D not certain. Trimming took off 5 bases at V and 4 bases at J, with 5 bases between the two ends. Per the germline V gene, CDR1 is SEHNR and CDR2 is FQNEAQ (reference sequence). The CDR3 is made up of 11 amino acids. This CDR3 reads CASSPVTEAFF. Here the CDR3 DNA reads TGTGCCAGCAGCCCCGTCACTGAAGCTTTCTTT.

This clone came up once. The chain combines TRBV7-6 with TRBJ2-1; perhaps TRBD1 as D (6 bases). CDR1 and CDR2 from the germline V gene are SGHVS and FNYEAQ. The CDR3 is made up of 15 amino acids. Trimming left V 5 bases short and J 6 bases short, with 17 bases between. CDR3 protein: CASSATGSIGNEQFF. DNA for the CDR3: TGTGCCAGCAGCGCAACAGGGAGTATTGGCAATGAGCAGTTCTTC.

CDR3 in amino acids: CASSENVRGQAFF. DNA of the CDR3: TGTGCCAGCAGTGAAAATGTCAGGGGGCAAGCTTTCTTT. The rearrangement links TRBV25-1 to TRBJ1-1; 8 nucleotides match TRBD1. The CDR3 totals 13 residues. Trimming took 2 bases from V and 9 from J; bases not matched to a gene: 5. Germline V CDR1 and CDR2: MGHDK, SYGVNS.

J is TRBJ2-7 and V is TRBV11-1; possibly TRBD2 for D (5 bases). CDR3 length: 14 residues. V lost 5 bases and J lost 6, with 17 bases in between. Germline V gene lookup returns CDR1 SGHAT and CDR2 FQDESV (reference sequence). CDR3 loop: CASSPQFGVSEQYF. The DNA of the CDR3 is TGTGCCAGCAGCCCCCAATTCGGGGTCTCCGAGCAGTACTTC.

J is TRBJ1-1 and V is TRBV11-2; D gene unclear. The germline V and J ends were trimmed by 5 bases and 5 bases, with 15 bases remaining between them. The germline V gene encodes CDR1 SGHAT and CDR2 FQNNGV. The CDR3 covers 14 residues. CDR3 DNA sequence: TGTGCCAGCAGCCTAACGGAGGGCGCGACTGAAGCTTTCTTT. Its protein product is CASSLTEGATEAFF.